The 6 T cell receptor beta chains below were found in one sample sequenced in a study of vaccination effects on CD4 cells after COVID-19. This table comes from immunoSEQ multiplex PCR, and its TCRdb copy is limited to in-frame clones, with some not included. The data show around 30,000 clones, approximately 61% seen once. Antigens of these TCRs are unknown. Pools of viral peptides were used by the ViraFEST assay to expand antigen-specific CD4+ T cells ahead of sequencing. Subsequent to approximately 11 days of culture, CD4+ T cells were isolated. Here the sequenced sample was CD4+ T cells from PBMCs cultured with HCoV-229E spike peptides, taken before COVID-19 vaccination. The receptors stem from a human donor who received a COVID-19 vaccine.

This chain links TRBV7-3 with TRBJ2-6; D is uncertain. Germline V lookup: CDR1 SGHTA, CDR2 FQGTGA. Trimming took 5 bases from V and 4 from J, leaving 15 bases between them. The CDR3 loop spans 16 amino acids. The CDR3 spells CASSQIPSLGANVLTF. The CDR3 DNA reads as TGTGCCAGCAGCCAAATTCCCTCACTAGGGGCCAACGTCCTGACTTTC.

This clone has a handful of counts. The chain couples TRBV3-1 (or the pseudogene TRBV3-2) to TRBJ1-3; D perhaps matches TRBD1 (6 bases). The CDR3 loop spans 16 amino acids. V was shortened by 2 bases and J by 0 bases, with 11 bases between the two germline ends. Germline V gene data show CDR1 as LGHDT and CDR2 as YNNKEL (reference sequence). The CDR3 reads CASSQTGTFSGNTIYF. CDR3 coding DNA: TGTGCCAGCAGCCAAACAGGGACCTTCTCTGGAAACACCATATATTTT.

This clone came up once. DNA for the CDR3: TGTGCCAGCAGCCTACCGCCCCAGGGGATCACTGAAGCTTTCTTT. Its protein is CASSLPPQGITEAFF. V is TRBV6-5 and J is TRBJ1-1; D might be TRBD1 (6 bases). CDR1 and CDR2 from the germline V gene are MNHEY and SVGAGI. V shed 6 bases and J shed 4 bases, with 18 bases lying between them. This CDR3 spans 15 amino acids.

The chain uses TRBV24-1 and TRBJ2-3; 14 bases map to TRBD2. CDR1 is KGHDR and CDR2 is SFDVKD in the germline V gene. The CDR3 runs 18 residues. Trimming removed 7 bases from V and 5 bases from J; junction bases left unmatched: 13. DNA of the CDR3: TGTGCCACCAGCGATACAGGGACTAGCGGGAGTGTGAGAGATACGCAGTATTTT. Translating gives CATSDTGTSGSVRDTQYF.

The genes are TRBV28 and TRBJ1-6; a possible D gene is TRBD1 (5 bases). The CDR3 length is 14 residues. In germline, CDR1 is MDHEN, CDR2 SYDVKM. With 7 bases removed from V and 14 bases from J, the gap between germline ends came to 21 bases. CDR3 DNA: TGTGCCAGCACCCCCGCCGAGGGGTTTGTATCCCTCCACTTT. It codes for CASTPAEGFVSLHF.

The rearrangement joins TRBV3-1 (or the pseudogene TRBV3-2) to TRBJ2-5; TRBD2 matches 9 bases. The CDR3 has 15 residues. V lost 3 bases, J lost 4 bases, and 6 bases stayed unmatched. CDR1 and CDR2 (germline): LGHDT, YNNKEL (reference sequence). The CDR3 bases are TGTGCCAGCAGCCAGGGCCTAGCGGGAAGAGAGACCCAGTACTTC. Translating gives CASSQGLAGRETQYF.